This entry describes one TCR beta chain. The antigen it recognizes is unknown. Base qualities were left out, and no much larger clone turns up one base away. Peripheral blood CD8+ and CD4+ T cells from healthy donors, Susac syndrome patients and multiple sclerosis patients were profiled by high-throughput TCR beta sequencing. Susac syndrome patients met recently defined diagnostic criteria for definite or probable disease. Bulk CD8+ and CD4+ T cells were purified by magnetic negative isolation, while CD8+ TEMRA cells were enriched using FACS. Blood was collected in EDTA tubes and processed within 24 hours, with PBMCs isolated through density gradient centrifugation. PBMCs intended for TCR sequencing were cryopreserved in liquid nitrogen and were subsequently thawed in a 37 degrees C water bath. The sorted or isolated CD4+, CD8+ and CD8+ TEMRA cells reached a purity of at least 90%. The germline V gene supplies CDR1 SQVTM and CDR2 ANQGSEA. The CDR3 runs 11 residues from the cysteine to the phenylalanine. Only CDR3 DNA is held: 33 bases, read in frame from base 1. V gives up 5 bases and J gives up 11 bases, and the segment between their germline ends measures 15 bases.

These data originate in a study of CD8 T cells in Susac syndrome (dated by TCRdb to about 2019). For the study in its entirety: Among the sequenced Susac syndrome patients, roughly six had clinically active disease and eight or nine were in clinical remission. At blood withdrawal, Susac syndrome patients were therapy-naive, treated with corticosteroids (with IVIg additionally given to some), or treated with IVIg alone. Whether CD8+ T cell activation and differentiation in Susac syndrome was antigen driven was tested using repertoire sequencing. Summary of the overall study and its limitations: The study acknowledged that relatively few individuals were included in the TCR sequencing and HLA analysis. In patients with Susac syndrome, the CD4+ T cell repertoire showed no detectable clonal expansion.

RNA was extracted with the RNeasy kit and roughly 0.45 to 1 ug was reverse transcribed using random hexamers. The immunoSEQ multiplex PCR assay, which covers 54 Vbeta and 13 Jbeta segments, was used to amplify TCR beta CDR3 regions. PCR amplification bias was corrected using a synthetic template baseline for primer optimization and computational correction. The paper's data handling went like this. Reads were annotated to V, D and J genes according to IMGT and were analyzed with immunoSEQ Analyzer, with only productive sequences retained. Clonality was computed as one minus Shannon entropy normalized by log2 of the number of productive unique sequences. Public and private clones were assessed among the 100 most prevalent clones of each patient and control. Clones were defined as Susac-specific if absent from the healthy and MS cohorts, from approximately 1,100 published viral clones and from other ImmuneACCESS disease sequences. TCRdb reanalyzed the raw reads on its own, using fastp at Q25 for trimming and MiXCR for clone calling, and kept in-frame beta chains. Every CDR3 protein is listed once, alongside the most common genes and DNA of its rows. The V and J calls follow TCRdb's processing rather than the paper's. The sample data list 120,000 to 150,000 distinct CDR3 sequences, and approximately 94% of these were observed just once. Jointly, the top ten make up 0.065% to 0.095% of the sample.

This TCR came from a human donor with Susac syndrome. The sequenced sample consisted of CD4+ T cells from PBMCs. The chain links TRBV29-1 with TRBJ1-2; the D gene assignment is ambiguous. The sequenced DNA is TGCAGCGTTTTGGACGAGAGAGATTACACCTTC. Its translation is CSVLDERDYTF.